The clone carrying this T cell receptor beta chain appeared a few times. Its target is unknown. The donors comprised healthy bone marrow donors. The data belong to a study of cytomegalovirus exposure and HLA in healthy donors. 13 Jbeta primers and 60 Vbeta primers were used for the PCR. The assay was immunoSEQ multiplex PCR, and TCRdb's table has in-frame clones only and misses some. The table includes about 140,000 clones, 70% to 85% detected once. Study-level results: In a later analysis, HLA-associated beta chains showed higher expansion and lower generation probabilities than comparable chains. Productive status was seen about 90% or about 30% of the time for most TCR beta V segments in an earlier analysis. In a later analysis, TCR beta V- and J-gene trimming was associated with a missense DCLRE1C variant.

Germline V gene data show CDR1 as MNHEY and CDR2 as SVGAGI. This CDR3 has 14 residues. The V and J ends lost 2 bases and 4 bases, in that order; junction bases with no gene match: 3. This clonotype was obtained from a male donor in good health and CMV-seronegative. The source material was PBMCs. J is TRBJ2-3 and V is TRBV6-5, with 7 bases lining up with TRBD2. As DNA, the CDR3 is TGTGCCAGCAGTTACGGGAGGGCCTCAGATACGCAGTATTTT. Translation gives CASSYGRASDTQYF.